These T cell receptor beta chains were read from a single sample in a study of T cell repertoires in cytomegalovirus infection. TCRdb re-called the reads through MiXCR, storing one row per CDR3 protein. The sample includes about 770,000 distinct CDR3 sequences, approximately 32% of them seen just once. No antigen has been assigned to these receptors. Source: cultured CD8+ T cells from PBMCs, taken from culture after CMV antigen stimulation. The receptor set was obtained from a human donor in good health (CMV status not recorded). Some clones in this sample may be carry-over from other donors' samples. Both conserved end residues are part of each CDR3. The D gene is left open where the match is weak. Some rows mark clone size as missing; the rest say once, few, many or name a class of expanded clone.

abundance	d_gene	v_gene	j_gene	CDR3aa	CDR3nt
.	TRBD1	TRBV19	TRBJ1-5	CASSPETGSALYNQPQHF	TGTGCCAGTAGTCCGGAGACAGGGAGTGCTCTTTACAATCAGCCCCAGCATTTT
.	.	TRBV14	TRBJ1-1	CVSSQRRASNTEAFF	TGTGTCAGCAGCCAGCGAAGGGCCTCGAACACTGAAGCTTTCTTT
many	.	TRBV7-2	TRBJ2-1	CASSLDEQFF	TGTGCCAGCAGCTTAGATGAGCAGTTCTTC
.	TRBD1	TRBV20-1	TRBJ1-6	CSAAGTGDLNSPLHF	TGCAGTGCTGCCGGGACAGGGGACCTTAATTCACCCCTCCACTTT
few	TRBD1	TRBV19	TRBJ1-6	CASRPESTGDSPLHF	TGTGCCAGTAGACCTGAATCGACAGGGGATTCACCCCTCCACTTT
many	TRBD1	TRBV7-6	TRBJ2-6	CASSLTTGVLSGANVLTF	TGTGCCAGCAGCTTAACGACAGGGGTCCTCTCTGGGGCCAACGTCCTGACTTTC
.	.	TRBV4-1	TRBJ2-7	CASSQDSRTPYEQYF	TGCGCCAGCAGCCAAGATTCAAGGACGCCTTACGAGCAGTACTTC
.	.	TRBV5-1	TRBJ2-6	CASSLDLGLSGANVLTF	TGCGCCAGCAGCTTGGATTTGGGGCTCTCTGGGGCCAACGTCCTGACTTTC
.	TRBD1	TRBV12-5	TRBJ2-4	CASGLVLGDRGRHIQYF	TGTGCTAGTGGTTTGGTACTTGGGGACAGGGGGCGTCACATTCAGTACTTC
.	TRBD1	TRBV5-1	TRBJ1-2	CASSRGGQGDDYGYTF	TGCGCCAGCAGCCGAGGGGGACAGGGGGATGACTATGGCTACACCTTC
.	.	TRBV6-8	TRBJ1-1	CASSFRTECLNTEAFF	TGTGCCAGCAGTTTCCGGACAGAGTGTTTGAACACTGAAGCTTTCTTT
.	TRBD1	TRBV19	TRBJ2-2	CATLDRAVGAGELFF	TGTGCCACCCTGGACAGGGCGGTTGGGGCCGGGGAGCTGTTTTTT
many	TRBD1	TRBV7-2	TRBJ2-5	CASSSTGPETQYF	TGTGCCAGCAGCTCGACAGGGCCTGAGACCCAGTACTTC
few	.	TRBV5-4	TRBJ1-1	CASSNRDGTEAFF	TGTGCCAGCAGTAACCGGGACGGCACTGAAGCTTTCTTT
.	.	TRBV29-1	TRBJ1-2	CSVEEFPDYGYTF	TGCAGCGTTGAGGAATTCCCGGACTATGGCTACACCTTC
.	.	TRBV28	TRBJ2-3	CATCTGQSYSTDTQYF	TGTGCCACCTGTACCGGACAAAGTTATAGCACAGATACGCAGTATTTT
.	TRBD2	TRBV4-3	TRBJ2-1	CASSQGGGVAYNEQFF	TGCGCCAGCAGCCAAGGGGGAGGGGTGGCCTACAATGAGCAGTTCTTC
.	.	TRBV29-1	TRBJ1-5	CSVEAGGNQPQHF	TGCAGCGTTGAGGCAGGGGGCAATCAGCCCCAGCATTTT
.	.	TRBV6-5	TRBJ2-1	CASSPAGDPYNEQFF	TGTGCCAGCAGCCCAGCAGGGGATCCCTACAATGAGCAGTTCTTC
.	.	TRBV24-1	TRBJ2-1	CATSDKTGSPYNEQFF	TGTGCCACCAGTGACAAGACAGGTAGCCCCTACAATGAGCAGTTCTTC
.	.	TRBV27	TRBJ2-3	CASSDIYTDTQYF	TGTGCCAGCAGTGACATCTACACAGATACGCAGTATTTT
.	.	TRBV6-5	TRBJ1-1	CASSYSWGEAFF	TGTGCCAGCAGTTACTCGTGGGGGGAAGCTTTCTTT
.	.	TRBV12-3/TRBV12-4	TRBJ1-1	CASSHQVRGEAFF	TGTGCCAGCAGTCATCAAGTGAGGGGCGAAGCTTTCTTT
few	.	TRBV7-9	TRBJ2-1	CASSSVQFF	TGTGCCAGCAGCTCCGTACAGTTCTTC
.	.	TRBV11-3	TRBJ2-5	CASSPLGGADETQYF	TGTGCCAGCAGCCCCCTAGGGGGGGCTGATGAGACCCAGTACTTC
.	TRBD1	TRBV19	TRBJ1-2	CASKLQGGYYGYTF	TGTGCCAGTAAGCTCCAGGGGGGATACTATGGCTACACCTTC
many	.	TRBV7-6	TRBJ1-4	CASSPVAGEKLFF	TGTGCCAGCAGCCCAGTGGCCGGCGAAAAACTGTTTTTT
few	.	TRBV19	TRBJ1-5	CASSPEIRGQPQHF	TGTGCCAGTAGTCCTGAGATCCGAGGGCAGCCCCAGCATTTT
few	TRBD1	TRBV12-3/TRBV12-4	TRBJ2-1	CASTLQGSSYNEQFF	TGTGCCAGCACCCTACAGGGGAGCTCCTACAATGAGCAGTTCTTC
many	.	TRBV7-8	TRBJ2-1	CASSLAPQHSSRDEQFF	TGTGCCAGCAGCTTAGCGCCGCAGCACTCATCGAGGGATGAGCAGTTCTTC
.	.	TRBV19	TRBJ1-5	CASGHWGGRNQPQHF	TGTGCCAGTGGGCACTGGGGAGGGAGGAATCAGCCCCAGCATTTT
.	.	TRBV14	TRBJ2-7	CASSHNAGPPGDEQYF	TGTGCCAGCAGCCACAACGCGGGGCCTCCAGGGGACGAGCAGTACTTC
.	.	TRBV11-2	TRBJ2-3	CASSYDRQAPDTQYF	TGTGCCAGCAGCTACGACAGACAAGCCCCGGATACGCAGTATTTT
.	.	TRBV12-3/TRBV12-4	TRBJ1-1	CASSLANLNTEAFF	TGTGCCAGCAGTTTAGCCAATTTGAACACTGAAGCTTTCTTT
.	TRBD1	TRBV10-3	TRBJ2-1	CAISESTRDRGYNEQFF	TGTGCCATCAGTGAGTCGACTAGGGACAGGGGATACAATGAGCAGTTCTTC